This T cell receptor (beta chain) comes out of a study of blood T cell repertoires in COVID-19. The overall study: COVID-19 samples from acute and convalescent phases originated in the United States, Italy and Spain. In each case, the material was cDNA or gDNA derived from T cells, B-cell-depleted T cells, or PBMCs.

CDR1 LNHDA and CDR2 SQIVND come from the germline V gene (reference sequence). This CDR3 has 18 amino acids. J gave up 3 bases and V 1 base, and 13 bases lay outside the gene matches. In the authors' workflow: Estimation of nucleated cell counts relied on the amplification of reference gene primers. The table came from immunoSEQ multiplex PCR; TCRdb's copy has only in-frame clones and leaves some out. V and J calls and clone size come straight from that table; D and trimming were deduced from the DNA. The data hold about 94,000 clones, with approximately 87% observed a single time. This TCR was sampled from a human donor with acute or convalescent COVID-19. The donor label of this sample is uncertain. The gene calls are TRBV19 and TRBJ2-5, with TRBD2 identical over 8 bases. Sequenced sample: peripheral blood. CDR3 amino acids: CASSIALAGVGKEETQYF. The DNA of the CDR3 is TGTGCCAGTAGTATAGCCCTAGCGGGCGTTGGGAAAGAAGAGACCCAGTACTTC.